This TCR beta chain was identified during a study of vaccination effects on CD4 cells after COVID-19. Sequenced by immunoSEQ multiplex PCR; TCRdb stores in-frame clones only, minus some. The table shows tens of thousands of clones, with 65% to 90% occurring only once. In the ViraFEST assay, antigen-specific CD4+ clonotypes were identified by expansion after peptide-pool stimulation. It was after around eleven days of culture that CD4+ T cells were isolated. Vaccinated participants had no history of SARS-CoV-2 infection and tested negative for nucleocapsid antibodies. PBMC cultures contained 2 million or so cells per well, approximately 11 IU/ml IL-2 and roughly 9.5 ug/ml peptides. On this clone: The antigen remains unidentified.

Whole-study results and caveats: Convalescent patients in the study were few, and early post-infection timepoints were absent.

The CDR3 has 13 amino acids. The V end was cut by 0 bases, the J end by 8 bases, with 10 bases between. CDR1 and CDR2 from the germline V gene are MNHNY and SVGAGI (reference sequence). The material was CD4+ T cells from PBMCs cultured with HCoV-229E spike peptides, obtained before COVID-19 vaccination. This chain links TRBV6-6 with TRBJ1-2; D gene uncertain. The TCR sequence derives from a human donor who received a COVID-19 vaccine. The CDR3: CASSYSIGFGYTF. The CDR3 region has the DNA TGTGCCAGCAGTTACTCGATTGGGTTCGGCTACACCTTC.